These T cell receptor beta chains were read from a single sample in a study of blood T cell repertoires in COVID-19. Some clones are missing from TCRdb's copy, which holds only in-frame ones; the method was immunoSEQ multiplex PCR. The sample carries around 270,000 clones, roughly 80% recorded once. The material sequenced was peripheral blood. The receptor set was obtained from a person between 70 and 80 years old with COVID-19, enrolled during active disease. The CDR3 runs from the conserved cysteine through the conserved F or W. The D gene is left open where the match is weak. The size of a clone is reported for some rows only, either as once, few or many, or as a class for expanded clones.

clone_size j_call d_call v_call cdr3_aa cdr3_nt
- TRBJ2-5 TRBD2 TRBV4-1 CASSQVIAGSQETQYF TGCGCCAGCAGCCAAGTGATAGCGGGGAGCCAAGAGACCCAGTACTTC
- TRBJ1-2 TRBD1 TRBV6-6 CASIDKTGGGEGYTF TGTGCCAGCATTGACAAAACAGGGGGCGGTGAGGGCTACACCTTC
- TRBJ2-2 - TRBV7-6 CASSIGGSNTGELFF TGTGCCAGCAGCATTGGGGGGTCGAACACCGGGGAGCTGTTTTTT
- TRBJ1-1 - TRBV27 CASTPAGRNTEAFF TGTGCCAGCACCCCAGCGGGCAGGAACACTGAAGCTTTCTTT
few TRBJ2-2 TRBD2 TRBV19 CASSLGSGRTGELFF TGTGCCAGTAGTCTCGGCAGCGGGAGGACCGGGGAGCTGTTTTTT
- TRBJ1-1 - TRBV5-1 CASSGDTGNTEAFF TGCGCCAGCAGCGGGGACACCGGGAACACTGAAGCTTTCTTT
- TRBJ1-6 - TRBV21-1 CASSNGQSSYNSPLHF TGTGCCAGCAGCAACGGACAGAGCTCCTATAATTCACCCCTCCACTTT
few TRBJ1-5 TRBD1 TRBV10-3 CANDPSKGARSYSNQPQHF TGTGCCAACGACCCATCTAAGGGGGCGAGGAGTTATAGCAATCAGCCCCAGCATTTT
- TRBJ1-5 TRBD1 TRBV19 CASSIWDRGNQPQHF TGTGCCAGTAGTATCTGGGACAGGGGGAATCAGCCCCAGCATTTT
- TRBJ1-2 - TRBV28 CASSLGGQGGYTF TGTGCCAGCAGTTTAGGGGGACAAGGTGGCTACACCTTC
- TRBJ2-4 - TRBV25-1 CASSYSTGAGAKNIQYF TGTGCCAGCAGTTACTCCACAGGGGCGGGGGCCAAAAACATTCAGTACTTC
- TRBJ2-7 - TRBV11-1 CASSFRVLSTQYF TGTGCCAGCAGCTTTCGCGTATTATCGACACAGTACTTC
- TRBJ1-3 - TRBV9 CASSEQGLDGNTIYF TGTGCCAGCAGCGAACAGGGTTTGGACGGAAACACCATATATTTT
- TRBJ1-1 - TRBV19 CASTHGRGTEAFF TGTGCCAGTACCCATGGTCGGGGCACTGAAGCTTTCTTT
- TRBJ2-7 - TRBV7-2 CASSLAQGYEQYF TGTGCCAGCAGCTTAGCCCAGGGTTACGAGCAGTACTTC
- TRBJ1-5 - TRBV28 CASSLRSQPQHF TGTGCCAGCAGTTTAAGGAGCCAGCCCCAGCATTTT
- TRBJ2-3 - TRBV6-5 CASGNRANTDTQYF TGTGCCAGCGGGAACAGGGCAAACACAGATACGCAGTATTTT
- TRBJ1-2 - TRBV7-2 CASSLVSGYTF TGTGCCAGCAGCTTAGTGAGTGGCTACACCTTC
- TRBJ2-5 TRBD2 TRBV5-1 CASSFASGEETQYF TGCGCCAGCAGCTTCGCTAGCGGTGAAGAGACCCAGTACTTC
- TRBJ2-3 TRBD2 TRBV2 CASSEILAGVSTQYF TGTGCCAGCAGTGAAATCCTAGCGGGGGTCTCTACGCAGTATTTT
- TRBJ2-5 TRBD1 TRBV7-2 CASSPDRSRETQYF TGTGCCAGCAGCCCGGACAGGTCTCGAGAGACCCAGTACTTC
few TRBJ1-1 - TRBV12-3/TRBV12-4 CASRTRNTEAFF TGTGCCAGCAGGACACGAAACACTGAAGCTTTCTTT
- TRBJ2-1 TRBD2 TRBV7-2 CASRSEVLAGARDEQFF TGTGCCAGCAGGTCAGAAGTTTTAGCGGGGGCTAGGGATGAGCAGTTCTTC
- TRBJ1-1 - TRBV2 CASTRVNTEAFF TGTGCCAGCACCAGGGTGAACACTGAAGCTTTCTTT
- TRBJ2-1 TRBD2 TRBV6-6 CASSYTSGNLVDEQFF TGTGCCAGCAGTTACACTAGCGGGAACCTAGTTGATGAGCAGTTCTTC
- TRBJ2-1 TRBD1 TRBV10-3 CAISSFDRGATNEQFF TGTGCCATCAGTTCTTTCGACAGGGGAGCGACGAATGAGCAGTTCTTC
- TRBJ2-1 TRBD1 TRBV10-3 CAISEGQGRSNEQFF TGTGCCATCAGTGAGGGACAGGGAAGGTCCAATGAGCAGTTCTTC
- TRBJ2-3 TRBD2 TRBV6-5 CASSRGLAGADTQYF TGTGCCAGCAGCCGGGGACTAGCGGGGGCGGATACGCAGTATTTT
- TRBJ2-1 TRBD1 TRBV6-6 CASSRDSLYRSPPSPGNNNEQFF TGTGCCAGCAGTCGGGACAGCCTCTACCGATCCCCGCCGTCCCCGGGTAACAACAATGAGCAGTTCTTC
- TRBJ2-3 TRBD2 TRBV7-2 CASSSLQGLGTDTQYF TGTGCCAGCAGCTCCCTCCAAGGACTAGGCACAGATACGCAGTATTTT
- TRBJ2-3 - TRBV28 CASSSGALGSDTQYF TGTGCCAGCAGTTCTGGGGCCCTCGGGTCAGATACGCAGTATTTT
- TRBJ1-2 - TRBV24-1 CATSDLQPRVVGYTF TGTGCCACCAGTGATTTGCAACCCCGGGTCGTCGGCTACACCTTC
- TRBJ2-1 - TRBV2 CASSEMAGAFYNEQFF TGTGCCAGCAGTGAAATGGCGGGGGCCTTCTACAATGAGCAGTTCTTC
- TRBJ2-7 - TRBV10-2 CASSPGTNYEQYF TGCGCCAGCAGTCCCGGGACAAACTACGAGCAGTACTTC
- TRBJ2-7 TRBD1 TRBV4-3 CASSQTGTGLYEQYF TGCGCCAGCAGCCAAACCGGGACAGGGCTCTACGAGCAGTACTTC
few TRBJ2-2 - TRBV5-1 CASSLDKPTGELFF TGCGCCAGCAGCTTGGACAAACCAACCGGGGAGCTGTTTTTT
few TRBJ1-6 - TRBV9 CASSALDSNSPLHF TGTGCCAGCAGCGCTTTAGACAGTAATTCACCCCTCCACTTT
- TRBJ1-2 - TRBV30 CAWSGSHDSPYGYTF TGTGCCTGGAGCGGATCTCATGACAGCCCCTATGGCTACACCTTC
- TRBJ2-2 TRBD2 TRBV30 CAWSVLASGIGELFF TGTGCCTGGAGTGTATTGGCTAGCGGGATCGGGGAGCTGTTTTTT
- TRBJ1-1 TRBD1 TRBV3-1/TRBV3-2 CASSPGQGGTEAFF TGTGCCAGCAGCCCGGGACAGGGGGGGACTGAAGCTTTCTTT